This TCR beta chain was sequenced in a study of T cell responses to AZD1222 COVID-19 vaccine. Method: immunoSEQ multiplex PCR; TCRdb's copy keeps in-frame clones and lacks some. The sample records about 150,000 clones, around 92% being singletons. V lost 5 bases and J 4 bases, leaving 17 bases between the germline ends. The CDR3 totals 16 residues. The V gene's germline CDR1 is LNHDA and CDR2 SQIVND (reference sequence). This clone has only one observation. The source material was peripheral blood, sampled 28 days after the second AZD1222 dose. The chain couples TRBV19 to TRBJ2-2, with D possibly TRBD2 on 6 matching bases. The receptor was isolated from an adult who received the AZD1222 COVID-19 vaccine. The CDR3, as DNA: TGTGCCAGTAGTGAGGGGACGGGAGCGGGCACCGGGGAGCTGTTTTTT. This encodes CASSEGTGAGTGELFF.